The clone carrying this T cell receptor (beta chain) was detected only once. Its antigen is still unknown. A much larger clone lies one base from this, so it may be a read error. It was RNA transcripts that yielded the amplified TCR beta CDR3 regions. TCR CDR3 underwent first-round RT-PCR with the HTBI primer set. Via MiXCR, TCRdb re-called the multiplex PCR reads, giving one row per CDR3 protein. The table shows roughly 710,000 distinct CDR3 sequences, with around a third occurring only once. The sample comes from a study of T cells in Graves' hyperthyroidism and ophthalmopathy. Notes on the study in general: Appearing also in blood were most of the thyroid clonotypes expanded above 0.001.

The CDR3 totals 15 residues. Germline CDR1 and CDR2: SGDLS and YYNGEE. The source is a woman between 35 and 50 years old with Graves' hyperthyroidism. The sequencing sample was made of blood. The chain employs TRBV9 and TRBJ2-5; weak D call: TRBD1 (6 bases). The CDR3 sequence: CAGSARWGPWETQYF. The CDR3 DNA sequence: TGTGCCGGCAGTGCCCGCTGGGGGCCATGGGAGACCCAGTACTTC.